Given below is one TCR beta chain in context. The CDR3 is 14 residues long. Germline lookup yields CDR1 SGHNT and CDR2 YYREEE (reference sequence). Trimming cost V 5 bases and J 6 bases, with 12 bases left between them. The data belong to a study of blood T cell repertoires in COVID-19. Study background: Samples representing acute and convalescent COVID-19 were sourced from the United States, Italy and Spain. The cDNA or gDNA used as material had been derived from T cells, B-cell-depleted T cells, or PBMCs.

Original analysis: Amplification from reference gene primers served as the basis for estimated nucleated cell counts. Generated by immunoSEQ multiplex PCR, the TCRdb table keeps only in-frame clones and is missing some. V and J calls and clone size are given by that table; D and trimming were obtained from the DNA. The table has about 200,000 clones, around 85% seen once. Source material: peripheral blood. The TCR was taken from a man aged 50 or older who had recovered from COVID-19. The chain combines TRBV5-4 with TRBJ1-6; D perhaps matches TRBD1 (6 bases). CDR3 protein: CASRNRAGNSPLHF. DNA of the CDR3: TGTGCCAGCAGAAACAGGGCCGGTAATTCACCCCTCCACTTT.